These 18 T cell receptor beta chains came from one sample sequenced in a study of blood T cell repertoires in COVID-19. Produced via immunoSEQ multiplex PCR; TCRdb's table is partial and in-frame only. The sample contains around 360,000 clones, around 87% of which appear only once. The sample comprised PBMCs or T cells enriched from blood (not recorded which). These receptors originate from a man in his forties in a cohort exposed to, infected with or recovered from COVID-19 (not recorded which).

The chain employs TRBV4-2 and TRBJ2-1, with 11 positions matching TRBD2. This CDR3 has 16 amino acids. CDR1 and CDR2 from the germline V gene are LGHNA and YNFKEQ. V trimming: 2 bases; J trimming: 6 bases; junction bases outside the gene matches: 6. The CDR3 reads CASSQSAGTSGNEQFF. CDR3 DNA: TGTGCCAGCAGCCAATCTGCCGGGACTAGCGGCAATGAGCAGTTCTTC.

The CDR3, as DNA: TGTGCCTGGAGTATCCAGGGCTATCAGCCCCAGCATTTT. It is translated as CAWSIQGYQPQHF. V gene TRBV30 combines with J gene TRBJ1-5; possibly TRBD1 for D (5 bases). The CDR3 contains 13 residues. V gave up 2 bases and J gave up 5 bases, with 10 bases separating them. Germline loops: CDR1 GTSNPN, CDR2 SVGIG (reference sequence).

V usage is TRBV14 and J usage is TRBJ2-5; TRBD2 matches at 12 bases. V lost 1 base to trimming and J lost 5 bases; unmatched junction nucleotides: 2. Germline CDR1 reads SGHDN; CDR2 reads FVKESK. The CDR3 runs 15 residues. DNA for the CDR3: TGTGCCAGCAGCCAAGCGGGGACTAGCGGGGAGACCCAGTACTTC. Its protein product is CASSQAGTSGETQYF.

This sequence joins TRBV15 and TRBJ1-5; 11 bases match TRBD1. Germline lookup yields CDR1 LNHNV and CDR2 YYDKDF (reference sequence). Trimming removed 1 base from V and 4 bases from J; junction bases left unmatched: 0. The CDR3 is 15 residues long. CDR3 sequence (DNA): TGTGCCACCAGCAGAGGGGACAGGGGGAATCAGCCCCAGCATTTT. It encodes CATSRGDRGNQPQHF.

The chain employs TRBV5-5 and TRBJ2-2, with TRBD2 identical over 9 bases. J gave up 7 bases and V 4 bases, and 8 bases lay outside the gene matches. Germline assignment: CDR1 SGHKS and CDR2 YYEKEE (reference sequence). The CDR3 spans 15 residues. The CDR3: CASSPDSGRIGELFF. In DNA, the CDR3 is TGTGCCAGCAGCCCCGATAGCGGGAGAATCGGGGAGCTGTTTTTT.

The chain links TRBV19 to TRBJ2-7; TRBD2 is a possible D gene (6 bases). The germline V and J ends were trimmed by 6 bases and 3 bases, with 18 bases remaining between them. From germline, CDR1 is LNHDA and CDR2 SQIVND (reference sequence). There are 15 residues in the CDR3. CDR3 sequence reads: CASSKDYGTRYEQYF. The CDR3 nucleotides read TGTGCCAGTAGCAAGGACTACGGAACTCGCTACGAGCAGTACTTC.

The chain links TRBV5-5 to TRBJ1-5; D may be TRBD1 (5 bases). Germline V gene data show CDR1 as SGHKS and CDR2 as YYEKEE (reference sequence). V shed 0 bases and J shed 7 bases, with 11 bases lying between them. The CDR3 covers 14 residues. DNA for the CDR3: TGTGCCAGCAGCTTGGCAGGGAGGGGACAGCCCCAGCATTTT. It translates to CASSLAGRGQPQHF.

This sequence joins TRBV7-9 and TRBJ1-1; TRBD1 might be the D (6 bases). V was trimmed by 8 bases and J by 7 bases, leaving 20 bases between them. The germline CDR1 and CDR2 sequences are SEHNR and FQNEAQ (reference sequence). CDR3 length: 14 amino acids. CDR3 in amino acids: CASQGGGSHLEAFF. The CDR3 region has the DNA TGTGCCAGCCAAGGGGGGGGCTCCCACCTTGAAGCTTTCTTT.

The chain recombines TRBV29-1 with TRBJ1-4; D is possibly TRBD1 (6 bases). This CDR3 spans 16 amino acids. CDR1 is SQVTM, CDR2 ANQGSEA, per germline. Trimming left V 0 bases short and J 7 bases short, with 18 bases between. CDR3 loop: CSVEDLRGATGEKLFF. DNA of the CDR3: TGCAGCGTTGAAGATCTGCGGGGGGCGACGGGTGAAAAACTGTTTTTT.

V is TRBV11-2 and J is TRBJ2-3; perhaps TRBD2 as D (6 bases). V was cut by 6 bases and J by 11 bases, with 12 bases left in between. The V gene's germline CDR1 is SGHAT and CDR2 FQNNGV. CDR3 size: 11 residues. The CDR3 region has the DNA TGTGCCAGCAGTTGGGGACTTCAGCAGTATTTT. Its protein is CASSWGLQQYF.

The gene calls are TRBV5-1 and TRBJ2-3, with 10 bases aligning to TRBD2. This CDR3 is 17 amino acids long. CDR1 SGHRS and CDR2 YFSETQ come from the germline V gene. V was pared by 4 bases and J by 0 bases, with 8 bases of the junction left unmatched. CDR3 coding DNA: TGCGCCAGCAGCCCTGGCTGGACTAGCGGTAGCACAGATACGCAGTATTTT. This translates into CASSPGWTSGSTDTQYF.

The chain recombines TRBV9 with TRBJ2-5, with D tentatively TRBD1 (6 bases). This CDR3 is built from 15 residues. Germline CDR1 is SGDLS and CDR2 is YYNGEE. Trimming pared 4 bases from V and 1 base from J, leaving 14 bases between. The CDR3 is CASSLDGTLQETQYF. In nucleotides, the CDR3 is TGTGCCAGCAGCTTAGATGGGACACTCCAAGAGACCCAGTACTTC.

V usage is TRBV3-1 (or the pseudogene TRBV3-2) and J usage is TRBJ2-3; TRBD1 agrees at 10 bases. The CDR3 totals 15 residues. Germline values: CDR1 LGHDT, CDR2 YNNKEL (reference sequence). V dropped 5 bases and J dropped 3; count of bases not matched to a gene: 5. The CDR3 DNA is TGTGCCAGCAGCTTCCCGGGACAGGGGACAGATACGCAGTATTTT. Residues: CASSFPGQGTDTQYF.

V usage is TRBV5-1 and J usage is TRBJ2-1, with TRBD1 identical over 10 bases. This CDR3 has 15 amino acids. Germline V gene sequence: CDR1 SGHRS, CDR2 YFSETQ. Trimming at V came to 4 bases and at J to 4 bases, leaving 5 bases not matched to a gene. CDR3 bases: TGCGCCAGCAGCCTTGACAGGGGGCTTTACAATGAGCAGTTCTTC. It yields the protein CASSLDRGLYNEQFF. Complete variable domain (other parts from reference TRBV5-1 and TRBJ2-1): KAGVTQTPRYLIKTRGQQVTLSCSPISGHRSVSWYQQTPGQGLQFLFEYFSETQRNKGNFPGRFSGRQFSNSRSEMNVSTLELGDSALYLCASSLDRGLYNEQFFGPGTRLTVL.

The CDR3 DNA sequence: TGCGCCAGCAGCTGGGGGACAGGGAACACTGAAGCTTTCTTT. Its translation is CASSWGTGNTEAFF. The chain uses TRBV5-1 and TRBJ1-1, with 8 bases that match TRBD1. This CDR3 is 14 amino acids long. J was trimmed by 1 base and V by 3 bases; bases with no gene match: 2. The V gene's germline CDR1 is SGHRS and CDR2 YFSETQ.

The rearrangement uses TRBV30 and TRBJ2-5; 8 nucleotides match TRBD1. CDR1 GTSNPN and CDR2 SVGIG come from the germline V gene (reference sequence). Trimming at V came to 0 bases and at J to 7 bases, leaving 7 bases not matched to a gene. The CDR3 is 14 amino acids. The CDR3 nucleotides read TGTGCCTGGAGTGTAGCCAGGGGGCTGGGGACCCAGTACTTC. This encodes CAWSVARGLGTQYF.

This clone was counted only a few times. The chain is built from TRBV25-1 and TRBJ1-2; D perhaps matches TRBD1 (6 bases). This CDR3 region has 14 residues. CDR1 is MGHDK, CDR2 SYGVNS, per germline. V lost 3 bases, J lost 9 bases, and 17 bases lay in between. Here the CDR3 DNA reads TGTGCCAGCAGTGAGGGAAACAGGGCGTCAAGCTACACCTTC. Amino acids: CASSEGNRASSYTF.

The chain has TRBV11-2 and TRBJ2-1; the match to TRBD2 covers 8 bases. The CDR3 is 13 amino acids. Germline-derived CDR1 and CDR2 are SGHAT and FQNNGV. The ends lost 8 bases at V and 5 bases at J; junction bases unmatched: 5. The CDR3 spells CASEFSGNNEQFF. In nucleotides, the CDR3 is TGTGCCAGCGAGTTTAGCGGGAACAATGAGCAGTTCTTC.